This entry lists 15 T cell receptor beta chains sequenced from one sample in a study of blood T cells in healthy people across ages. A J-beta primer mix and a sample-barcoded 5' primer were used in a second PCR of roughly 6 to 12 cycles. TCRdb independently ran MiXCR on the 5' RACE reads; one entry per CDR3 protein. Seen here are approximately 810,000 distinct CDR3 sequences, around 28% observed once, and the top ten hold roughly 17%. Sequencing was carried out using blood. These receptors were taken from a woman older than 75 in good health.

This clonotype was counted at least ten times. The J gene is TRBJ1-1, the V gene TRBV20-1; 7 positions agree with TRBD1. In germline, CDR1 is DFQATT, CDR2 SNEGSKA (reference sequence). CDR3 length: 13 amino acids. V trimming: 6 bases; J trimming: 3 bases; junction bases outside the gene matches: 7. CDR3 in DNA: TGCAGTGCAAGACAGGGCGGGTACACTGAAGCTTTCTTT. Its translation: CSARQGGYTEAFF.

This clonotype was picked up a small number of times. A much larger clone differs from this one at a single base, so this may be a read error. This chain joins TRBV12-3 or TRBV12-4 and TRBJ2-3, with a tentative D call TRBD1 (6 bases). There are 15 residues in the CDR3. Trimming left V 6 bases short and J 4 bases short, with 17 bases between. CDR3 amino acids: CASRGRTASADTQYF. In DNA form, the CDR3 reads TGTGCCAGCAGGGGAAGGACAGCCAGCGCAGATACGCAGTATTTT.

Turning to this clonotype: Since a much larger clone is just one base distant, this may be a read error. The chain has TRBV10-3 and TRBJ2-7; maybe TRBD1 (6 bases). The DNA end favors TRBJ2-5, so the J call may be wrong. Germline assignment: CDR1 ENHRY and CDR2 SYGVKD. CDR3 size: 15 residues. As DNA, the CDR3 is TGTGCCATCAGTCCCGCCGGACAGCCTTTGGGGACCCAGTACTTC. Residues: CAISPAGQPLGTQYF.

Details on this clonotype: This may stem from a read error, because a much larger clone lies one nucleotide away. V is TRBV5-1 and J is TRBJ2-1; unclear D gene. The DNA end is more similar to TRBJ2-7, so the J call may be wrong. The CDR3 has 15 residues. Germline CDR1 reads SGHRS; CDR2 reads YFSETQ. CDR3 DNA sequence: TGCGCCAGCAGCCCTGGACCGACCATCTACAATGAGCAGTACTTC. The encoded protein is CASSPGPTIYNEQYF.

In its sample, this clonotype was seen a few times. The chain couples TRBV12-3 or TRBV12-4 to TRBJ1-4; D ambiguous. V was shortened by 1 base and J by 9 bases, with 15 bases between the two germline ends. The CDR3 contains 15 residues. CDR3 residues: CASSLGARLRKKLFF. CDR3 bases: TGTGCCAGCAGTTTAGGGGCCAGGCTTCGGAAAAAACTGTTTTTT.

This clonotype was recorded at least ten times. V and J are TRBV7-8 and TRBJ2-1, with unresolved D. Germline loops: CDR1 SGHVS, CDR2 FQNEAQ. With 5 bases removed from V and 7 bases from J, the gap between germline ends came to 18 bases. The length of the CDR3 is 15 residues. The CDR3 sequence: CASSPQSLRGNEQFF. As DNA, the CDR3 is TGTGCCAGCAGCCCACAATCGCTCCGAGGTAATGAGCAGTTCTTC.

This clonotype was counted at least ten times. CDR3 coding DNA: TGTGCCAGCAGCCGTAGGCCCTCTAGCGGGGGGGGGTTCATGGTAGCAGAGACCCAGTACTTC. This gives the protein CASSRRPSSGGGFMVAETQYF. This chain joins TRBV11-2 and TRBJ2-5; 12 positions agree with TRBD2. The V gene end was trimmed by 5 bases and the J gene end by 4 bases; junction bases not matched to a gene: 23. CDR1 and CDR2 (germline): SGHAT, FQNNGV. The length of the CDR3 is 21 residues.

The rearrangement uses TRBV12-3 or TRBV12-4 and TRBJ2-1, with no clear D. The CDR3 is 15 amino acids. The V and J ends lost 5 bases and 10 bases respectively, with 21 bases between them. The CDR3 DNA follows: TGTGCCAGCAGTCCGAGGTCGCGGCTCTCGGGCGAGCAGTTCTTC. It is translated as CASSPRSRLSGEQFF.

This clonotype appeared many times. The chain links TRBV7-9 to TRBJ1-1; D gene unclear. Trimming pared 1 base from V and 2 bases from J, leaving 8 bases between. The CDR3 totals 14 residues. Germline lookup yields CDR1 SEHNR and CDR2 FQNEAQ (reference sequence). This CDR3 reads CASSLGSINTEAFF. The CDR3 DNA reads TGTGCCAGCAGCTTAGGCAGTATTAACACTGAAGCTTTCTTT.

This clonotype has a count of ten or more. The chain couples TRBV20-1 to TRBJ2-1; D is possibly TRBD2 (5 bases). Germline V gene data show CDR1 as DFQATT and CDR2 as SNEGSKA (reference sequence). Trimming took 0 bases from V and 2 from J, leaving 11 bases between them. CDR3 length: 15 residues. In nucleotides, the CDR3 is TGCAGTGCTAGAGATCCGGACTCGACCTACAATGAGCAGTTCTTC. Translating gives CSARDPDSTYNEQFF.

At least ten counts were recorded for this clonotype. This rearrangement joins TRBV7-2 to TRBJ2-1; D may be TRBD2 (5 bases). CDR3 length: 13 amino acids. Germline CDR1 and CDR2: SGHTA and FQGNSA. Trimming took 5 bases from V and 7 from J, leaving 12 bases between them. CDR3: CASSPDPGNEQFF. The CDR3 DNA reads TGTGCCAGCAGCCCCGACCCGGGGAATGAGCAGTTCTTC.

A note on this clonotype: Given a much more abundant clone one base away, this may be a read error. The gene calls are TRBV11-2 and TRBJ1-6; 7 positions match TRBD1. Germline loops: CDR1 SGHAT, CDR2 FQNNGV. The V gene end was trimmed by 4 bases and the J gene end by 9 bases; junction bases not matched to a gene: 9. The CDR3 is made up of 15 amino acids. The CDR3 sequence is CASSSQGQLISPLHF. The DNA for the CDR3 is TGTGCCAGCAGCTCCCAGGGACAGCTTATTTCACCCCTCCACTTT.

This clonotype was seen ten or more times. The chain recombines TRBV29-1 with TRBJ2-7, with TRBD1 identical over 9 bases. V shed 7 bases and J 4 bases; nucleotides not matched to a gene: 5. This CDR3 is 12 amino acids long. Germline V gene data show CDR1 as SQVTM and CDR2 as ANQGSEA. The chain's CDR3 is CSAATGGYEQYF. The CDR3 region has the DNA TGCAGCGCCGCGACAGGGGGGTACGAGCAGTACTTC.

This clonotype has ten or more counts. The chain is built from TRBV7-2 and TRBJ2-1, with D unresolved. Trimming removed 5 bases at V and 6 bases at J, with 8 bases between. The CDR3 loop spans 12 amino acids. Germline V CDR1 and CDR2: SGHTA, FQGNSA. This CDR3 is CASSDPANEQFF. CDR3 sequence (DNA): TGTGCCAGCAGCGATCCAGCCAATGAGCAGTTCTTC.

The rearrangement joins TRBV6-1 to TRBJ1-2, with D uncertain. Germline CDR1 and CDR2: MNHNS and SASEGT. The V gene lost 2 bases and the J gene lost 4 bases, with 8 bases spanning the gap. This CDR3 contains 13 residues. CDR3 in amino acids: CASSESSSYGYTF. As DNA, the CDR3 is TGTGCCAGCAGTGAATCATCCAGCTATGGCTACACCTTC.